Each of the 31 T cell receptor beta chains below was sequenced from the same sample in a study of blood T cells in healthy people across ages. Alongside a J-beta primer mix, a sample-barcoded 5' primer served in a second PCR lasting about 7 to 11 cycles. TCRdb reprocessed the 5' RACE reads with MiXCR, giving one entry per CDR3 protein. The data contain about 1,400,000 distinct CDR3 sequences, 42% of them seen just once; the ten biggest clones take up 7.9%. The source material was blood. The origin of the receptors is a woman aged 18-29 years in good health.

The chain employs TRBV29-1 and TRBJ2-1, with D maybe TRBD1 (6 bases). CDR3 length: 12 amino acids. V was shortened by 6 bases and J by 9 bases, with 15 bases between the two germline ends. Per germline, CDR1 SQVTM and CDR2 ANQGSEA. The CDR3, as DNA: TGCAGCGTAGTACAGGGTTTGGGTGAGCAGTTCTTC. Protein product: CSVVQGLGEQFF.

This clonotype was counted between two and nine times. This chain joins TRBV2 and TRBJ2-7, with D perhaps matching TRBD1 (5 bases). V was cut by 5 bases and J by 7 bases, with 18 bases left in between. Germline assignment: CDR1 SNHLY and CDR2 FYNNEI. The CDR3 extends over 14 amino acids. The DNA of the CDR3 is TGTGCCAGCAGTCTATTGCAGGGTATGGGAGAGCAGTACTTC. It specifies CASSLLQGMGEQYF.

The genes are TRBV7-9 and TRBJ2-6; TRBD1 matches at 8 bases. CDR3 length: 17 residues. V was pared by 4 bases and J by 4 bases, with 9 bases of the junction left unmatched. Per the germline V gene, CDR1 is SEHNR and CDR2 is FQNEAQ (reference sequence). In DNA form, the CDR3 reads TGTGCCAGCAGCTCAAATCTCAGGGGGCGAGGGGCCAACGTCCTGACTTTC. As protein: CASSSNLRGRGANVLTF.

J is TRBJ1-2 and V is TRBV20-1; no definite D call. The ends were cut back, 1 base at V and 6 bases at J, with 9 bases in the middle. CDR1 DFQATT and CDR2 SNEGSKA come from the germline V gene (reference sequence). The CDR3 is 12 residues long. CDR3 bases: TGCAGTGCTAGAGGCCCTCTGGATGGCTACACCTTC. It is translated as CSARGPLDGYTF.

The chain is built from TRBV20-1 and TRBJ1-1; D is possibly TRBD1 (6 bases). CDR1 is DFQATT and CDR2 is SNEGSKA in the germline V gene (reference sequence). The CDR3 sequence is 12 residues long. Trimming took 3 bases from V and 4 from J, leaving 9 bases between them. The CDR3 loop is CSAREGGTEAFF. For the CDR3, the DNA is TGCAGTGCTAGGGAGGGGGGCACTGAAGCTTTCTTT.

The chain recombines TRBV10-3 with TRBJ1-4, with 9 bases fitting TRBD1. CDR3 length: 14 amino acids. Per the germline V gene, CDR1 is ENHRY and CDR2 is SYGVKD. With 6 bases clipped from V and 8 bases from J, the junction kept 7 bases outside the gene matches. The CDR3 DNA sequence: TGTGCCATCAGGACGACAGGGGGAAAGGAAAAACTGTTTTTT. It encodes CAIRTTGGKEKLFF.

This chain connects TRBV25-1 to TRBJ2-7; 11 bases align to TRBD1. This CDR3 contains 16 residues. Germline lookup yields CDR1 MGHDK and CDR2 SYGVNS. Unmatched junction bases numbered 9, after V lost 1 base and J lost 7 bases. The CDR3: CASSELGTGGINEQYF. The DNA for the CDR3 is TGTGCCAGCAGTGAATTAGGGACAGGGGGGATTAATGAGCAGTACTTC.

The table lists this clonotype with a count of one. The chain is built from TRBV5-1 and TRBJ2-5; no definite D call. CDR1 and CDR2 from the germline V gene are SGHRS and YFSETQ. V lost 2 bases and J 2 bases, leaving 13 bases between the germline ends. This CDR3 is 15 amino acids long. CDR3 sequence (DNA): TGCGCCAGCAGCTTTGGCCACACCGATCAAGAGACCCAGTACTTC. Its protein is CASSFGHTDQETQYF.

The chain carries TRBV6-2 or TRBV6-3 and TRBJ1-4; D gene unclear. The CDR3 is made up of 14 amino acids. V was clipped by 3 bases and J by 5 bases, with 10 bases between them. Per germline, CDR1 MNHEY and CDR2 SVGEGT. The CDR3 nucleotides read TGTGCCAGCAGTTATAGGGAGAGAAATGAAAAACTGTTTTTT. Translation: CASSYRERNEKLFF.

This clonotype was detected a few times. The rearrangement uses TRBV5-5 and TRBJ1-5, with D perhaps TRBD1 (5 bases). Trimming shortened V by 0 bases and J by 3 bases, and 10 bases separated the two germline ends. The germline gives CDR1 SGHKS, CDR2 YYEKEE (reference sequence). CDR3 length equals 15 residues. CDR3 in DNA: TGTGCCAGCAGCTTGGCTGCAGGGTACAATCAGCCCCAGCATTTT. This codes for CASSLAAGYNQPQHF.

This clonotype was found once. The rearrangement joins TRBV9 to TRBJ2-5; weak D call: TRBD2 (6 bases). The CDR3 consists of 15 residues. Germline V CDR1 and CDR2: SGDLS, YYNGEE. V was pared by 0 bases and J by 11 bases, with 20 bases between. The CDR3 region is CASSVDPAGSGEQYF. In DNA form, the CDR3 reads TGTGCCAGCAGCGTAGATCCGGCGGGATCGGGGGAGCAGTACTTC.

The rearrangement links TRBV29-1 to TRBJ2-7; TRBD1 is a possible D gene (6 bases). In germline, CDR1 is SQVTM, CDR2 ANQGSEA. The CDR3 consists of 14 residues. The germline V and J ends were trimmed by 3 bases and 0 bases, with 12 bases remaining between them. This CDR3 reads CSVETRDTSYEQYF. Here the CDR3 DNA reads TGCAGCGTTGAGACAAGGGACACCTCCTACGAGCAGTACTTC.

This chain connects TRBV9 to TRBJ2-5; D gene ambiguous. Germline CDR1 SGDLS, CDR2 YYNGEE. The CDR3 contains 15 residues. Between the trimmed V and J ends, which lost 4 bases and 4 bases, there was a span of 17 bases. As DNA, the CDR3 is TGTGCCAGCAGCCCGCCGTTGGGGTATGGAGAGACCCAGTACTTC. Translation: CASSPPLGYGETQYF.

In its sample, this clonotype was seen once. The chain combines TRBV28 with TRBJ2-5, with D unclear. TRBJ2-7 matches the DNA end more closely, so the J call is doubtful. Germline V gene sequence: CDR1 MDHEN, CDR2 SYDVKM. The CDR3 has 12 residues. The CDR3 loop is CASTDAGYEQYF. Here the CDR3 DNA reads TGTGCCAGCACCGATGCAGGTTACGAGCAGTACTTC.

This clonotype was observed a few times. The chain combines TRBV7-2 with TRBJ1-4, with D unclear. Germline loops: CDR1 SGHTA, CDR2 FQGNSA. Trimming stripped 2 bases from V and 4 bases from J, with 11 bases between. CDR3 size: 15 residues. CDR3 DNA: TGTGCCAGCAGCTTAATGGGATCGGGTAATGAAAAACTGTTTTTT. Residues: CASSLMGSGNEKLFF.

This clonotype was counted only a few times. The V call is TRBV7-9, the J call TRBJ1-2, with D maybe TRBD1 (5 bases). V was shortened by 2 bases and J by 0 bases, with 10 bases between the two germline ends. Germline CDR1 and CDR2: SEHNR and FQNEAQ (reference sequence). This CDR3 is 15 amino acids long. CDR3 protein: CASSLQGYTNYGYTF. The CDR3 DNA reads as TGTGCCAGCAGCTTACAGGGATACACTAACTATGGCTACACCTTC.

This clonotype has just a few counts. The rearrangement uses TRBV11-1 and TRBJ1-1; maybe TRBD1 (6 bases). The CDR3 totals 17 residues. V was cut by 5 bases and J by 3 bases, with 22 bases left in between. Germline V gene sequence: CDR1 SGHAT, CDR2 FQDESV (reference sequence). CDR3 region: CASSLGGQLNWDTEAFF. In DNA form, the CDR3 reads TGTGCCAGCAGCCTCGGGGGACAACTCAATTGGGACACTGAAGCTTTCTTT. Complete variable domain (other parts from reference TRBV11-1 and TRBJ1-1): EAEVAQSPRYKITEKSQAVAFWCDPISGHATLYWYRQILGQGPELLVQFQDESVVDDSQLPKDRFSAERLKGVDSTLKIQPAELGDSAMYLCASSLGGQLNWDTEAFFGQGTRLTVV.

The chain has TRBV3-1 and TRBJ1-5; weak D call: TRBD1 (5 bases). CDR3 length: 15 amino acids. CDR1 and CDR2 from the germline V gene are LGHDT and YNNKEL (reference sequence). V was clipped by 8 bases and J by 5 bases, with 19 bases between them. CDR3 sequence (DNA): TGTGCCAGCGGTTCTACAGGTTCCGGGGATCAGCCCCAGCATTTT. Its translation: CASGSTGSGDQPQHF.

The J gene is TRBJ1-5, the V gene TRBV6-5, with TRBD1 matching 9 bases. Germline CDR1 reads MNHEY; CDR2 reads SVGAGI. This CDR3 region has 12 residues. V shed 10 bases, J shed 11 bases, and the junction held 9 bases outside the gene matches. The CDR3 nucleotides are TGTGCCACCCGGACAGGGGCTGGAGCCCAGCATTTT. This translates into CATRTGAGAQHF.

The DNA of the CDR3 is TGTGCCAGCAGTTTACCCGGGACAGTCAAATATGGCTACACCTTC. Translating gives CASSLPGTVKYGYTF. The chain combines TRBV12-3 or TRBV12-4 with TRBJ1-2; 7 bases line up with TRBD1. CDR3 length equals 15 residues. V was clipped by 2 bases and J by 5 bases; unmatched bases: 8.

This chain connects TRBV5-1 to TRBJ1-4; D is perhaps TRBD1 (5 bases). Between the trimmed V and J ends, which lost 4 bases and 7 bases, there was a span of 20 bases. The CDR3 length is 16 residues. Germline lookup yields CDR1 SGHRS and CDR2 YFSETQ. In DNA form, the CDR3 reads TGCGCCAGCAGCCGGGAATCGGGGGGTGCTGGTGAAAAACTGTTTTTT. Translating it yields CASSRESGGAGEKLFF.

The CDR3 region is CASSLGDLVSEGYTF. The DNA for the CDR3 is TGTGCCAGCAGTTTAGGAGATCTGGTGTCAGAAGGCTACACCTTC. The rearrangement uses TRBV28 and TRBJ1-2; D call uncertain. Trimming shortened V by 2 bases and J by 8 bases, and 18 bases separated the two germline ends. The germline CDR1 and CDR2 sequences are MDHEN and SYDVKM. The CDR3 extends over 15 amino acids.

The chain uses TRBV25-1 and TRBJ2-7; 9 bases align to TRBD1. Germline V gene sequence: CDR1 MGHDK, CDR2 SYGVNS. The CDR3 covers 15 residues. Trimming took 2 bases from V and 2 from J; bases not matched to a gene: 4. The CDR3 spells CASSEPGTGTYEQYF. In DNA, the CDR3 is TGTGCCAGCAGTGAACCCGGGACAGGGACCTACGAGCAGTACTTC.

This sequence joins TRBV25-1 and TRBJ2-1; 10 bases are shared with TRBD2. Trimming at V came to 1 base and at J to 5 bases, leaving 5 bases not matched to a gene. This CDR3 has 16 amino acids. The germline V gene has CDR1 MGHDK and CDR2 SYGVNS. In nucleotides, the CDR3 is TGTGCCAGCAGTGAATTGATCCTAGCGGGGGACAATGAGCAGTTCTTC. The encoded protein is CASSELILAGDNEQFF.

The table lists this clonotype with a few counts. The V call is TRBV5-1, the J call TRBJ2-1, with D perhaps matching TRBD1 (6 bases). The DNA end is a closer match to TRBJ2-7, so the J assignment may be wrong. Germline CDR1 is SGHRS and CDR2 is YFSETQ. The CDR3 length is 14 residues. CDR3: CASSEDSAYNEQYF. The CDR3 nucleotides are TGCGCCAGCAGCGAGGACAGCGCCTACAATGAGCAGTACTTC.

This rearrangement joins TRBV9 to TRBJ2-4; 9 bases fit TRBD2. The germline V gene has CDR1 SGDLS and CDR2 YYNGEE. After removal of 3 bases from V and 13 bases from J, the junction contained 17 bases not matched to a gene. This CDR3 is 16 amino acids long. CDR3 sequence reads: CASSGQAGLATGGQYF. CDR3 DNA: TGTGCCAGCAGCGGCCAAGCGGGACTAGCCACGGGCGGACAGTACTTC.

This clonotype was seen only a few times. The V gene is TRBV28, the J gene TRBJ1-2, with TRBD1 matching over 7 bases. Germline V CDR1 and CDR2: MDHEN, SYDVKM. The CDR3 consists of 15 residues. V gave up 3 bases and J gave up 1 base; unmatched junction bases: 5. CDR3 sequence (DNA): TGTGCCAGCAGTTTCCGGGACAGACATAACTATGGCTACACCTTC. This translates into CASSFRDRHNYGYTF.

This clonotype was detected only a few times. The genes are TRBV5-6 and TRBJ2-5, with D possibly TRBD2 on 6 matching bases. The CDR3 contains 14 residues. V lost 2 bases to trimming and J lost 3 bases, with 11 bases between them. Germline assignment: CDR1 SGHDT and CDR2 YYEEEE. The DNA for the CDR3 is TGTGCCAGCAGCTTTCTAGCGTCTAAAGAGACCCAGTACTTC. As protein: CASSFLASKETQYF.

The chain joins TRBV5-1 to TRBJ2-3; TRBD1 aligns across 7 bases. V dropped 4 bases and J dropped 2; count of bases not matched to a gene: 10. Looked up from germline, CDR1 is SGHRS and CDR2 is YFSETQ. The CDR3 is made up of 16 amino acids. The CDR3 loop is CASSHPDRVITDTQYF. In nucleotides, the CDR3 is TGCGCCAGCAGCCACCCCGACAGGGTGATCACAGATACGCAGTATTTT.

This clonotype was recorded a few times. The rearrangement joins TRBV7-8 to TRBJ1-1, with D possibly matching TRBD1 (5 bases). The CDR3 is made up of 13 amino acids. Germline-derived CDR1 and CDR2 are SGHVS and FQNEAQ. V was cut by 5 bases and J by 10 bases, with 17 bases left in between. In DNA form, the CDR3 reads TGTGCCAGCAGCCTCCGCGGGGCCGGTACAGCTTTCTTT. Its translation is CASSLRGAGTAFF.

The rearrangement joins TRBV20-1 to TRBJ2-3; 12 bases are shared with TRBD2. The V segment lost 6 bases and the J segment 0 bases; nucleotides outside the gene matches: 7. The germline gives CDR1 DFQATT, CDR2 SNEGSKA (reference sequence). The CDR3 is made up of 16 amino acids. The CDR3 protein is CSAKLAGGSSTDTQYF. The CDR3, as DNA: TGCAGTGCAAAACTAGCGGGAGGCTCTAGCACAGATACGCAGTATTTT.